This TCR beta chain comes out of a study of blood T cell repertoires in COVID-19. On the study more broadly: Sites in the United States, Italy and Spain provided acute and convalescent COVID-19 samples. T cells, B-cell-depleted T cells, or PBMCs supplied cDNA or gDNA.

The CDR3 is made up of 15 amino acids. Losses at the gene ends were 5 bases for V and 0 bases for J; bases not matched to a gene: 4. Per germline, CDR1 MDHEN and CDR2 SYDVKM. Enrolled through a virtual design, the participants were between 18 and 89 years of age and came from approximately 25 US areas. Cohort placement rested on clinical history that participants reported themselves. Measured with immunoSEQ multiplex PCR; TCRdb has only the in-frame clones, and not every one. There are about 250,000 clones in the sample; roughly 87% occur only once, and about 6.9% lies in the top ten. J is TRBJ2-1 and V is TRBV28; TRBD2 matches 7 bases. Specimen: PBMCs or T cells enriched from blood (not recorded which). The TCR originated in a woman between 25 and 40 years old with acute COVID-19. Here the CDR3 reads CASSRRTSSYNEQFF. The DNA of the CDR3 is TGTGCCAGCAGTCGACGGACTAGCTCCTACAATGAGCAGTTCTTC.